The sequence of this T cell receptor beta chain was determined in a study of blood T cell repertoires in COVID-19. Data came from immunoSEQ multiplex PCR; TCRdb stores just in-frame clones and leaves some out. The sample has around 25,000 clones, roughly 90% seen once. The V gene lost 8 bases and the J gene lost 3 bases, with 8 bases spanning the gap. This CDR3 is built from 11 residues. There are a few counts of this clone. Material for sequencing was peripheral blood. V and J are TRBV12-3 or TRBV12-4 and TRBJ2-7, with TRBD2 as a possible D gene (6 bases). This TCR was recovered from a human donor in a cohort sampled during active COVID-19. CDR3 loop: CASGRGYEQYF. The CDR3 DNA is TGTGCCAGCGGGCGGGGCTACGAGCAGTACTTC.